Below, one T cell receptor (beta chain) is given with its context. The sample holds other DNA sequences that translate to the same CDR3. Some clones are missing from TCRdb's copy, which holds only in-frame ones; the method was immunoSEQ multiplex PCR. The data contain around 200,000 clones, more than 60% of them singletons. V gave up 5 bases and J gave up 1 base, with 11 bases separating them. Germline CDR1 and CDR2: SGHAT and FQNNGV. The CDR3 totals 15 residues. This sample is part of a study of blood T cell repertoires in COVID-19. Looking at the study overall: Nucleic acid was either cDNA or gDNA, and it came from T cells, B-cell-depleted T cells, or PBMCs.

V and J are TRBV11-2 and TRBJ2-2; D may be TRBD2 (5 bases). Sequenced input: peripheral blood. The receptor's source is a man in his forties or fifties who had recovered from COVID-19. The CDR3 DNA sequence: TGTGCCAGCAGCCTAGGCGGAGGGAACACCGGGGAGCTGTTTTTT. It codes for CASSLGGGNTGELFF. The full variable domain, rest sourced from reference TRBV11-2 and TRBJ2-2, is EAGVAQSPRYKIIEKRQSVAFWCNPISGHATLYWYQQILGQGPKLLIQFQNNGVVDDSQLPKDRFSAERLKGVDSTLKIQPAKLEDSAVYLCASSLGGGNTGELFFGEGSRLTVL.